Listed here are 3 T cell receptor beta chains from one sample, sequenced in a study of blood T cell repertoires in COVID-19. Generated by immunoSEQ multiplex PCR, the TCRdb table keeps only in-frame clones and is missing some. The data show roughly 390,000 clones, more than 70% seen once. Material: peripheral blood. All receptors come from a woman aged 30 to 39 with COVID-19, enrolled during active disease.

The gene calls are TRBV7-6 and TRBJ1-6, with TRBD1 as a possible D gene (6 bases). Germline values: CDR1 SGHVS, CDR2 FNYEAQ. The CDR3 contains 17 residues. V lost 5 bases to trimming and J lost 0 bases, with 14 bases between them. CDR3 DNA: TGTGCCAGCAGCCTATTACAGGGAAACTCCTATAATTCACCCCTCCACTTT. This sequence encodes CASSLLQGNSYNSPLHF.

V usage is TRBV3-1 (or the pseudogene TRBV3-2) and J usage is TRBJ1-1; D not resolved. CDR3 size: 14 residues. Trimming took off 5 bases at V and 5 bases at J, with 15 bases between the two ends. Germline-derived CDR1 and CDR2 are LGHDT and YNNKEL (reference sequence). CDR3 DNA: TGTGCCAGCAGCTCGTTGAGAGGTGGGACTGAAGCTTTCTTT. This translates into CASSSLRGGTEAFF.

The chain uses TRBV4-3 and TRBJ1-2; TRBD1 matches 8 bases. CDR1 and CDR2 from the germline V gene are LGHNA and YSLEER. There are 14 residues in the CDR3. V was clipped by 1 base and J by 5 bases; unmatched bases: 3. CDR3 loop: CASSQAGGFYGYTF. The CDR3 region has the DNA TGCGCCAGCAGCCAAGCAGGGGGCTTTTATGGCTACACCTTC.